These T cell receptor beta chains were read from a single sample in a study of T-cell reconstitution after alpha-beta-depleted transplantation in children. TCRdb re-called the PCR reads through MiXCR, storing one row per CDR3 protein. The sample shows about 980,000 distinct CDR3 sequences, about 29% of them seen only once. This specimen was PBMCs, mostly from graft donor cells, taken 360 days after TCRalphabeta/CD19-depleted stem cell transplant. Every receptor here comes from a boy in the first two years of life who had a stem cell transplant for SCID, so the T cells may come from the graft donor. Each CDR3 is given with its conserved first and last residue. The order of the fields is clone size, V gene, D gene, J gene, CDR3 protein, CDR3 DNA. The D gene is left open where the match is weak. Clone sizes are given selectively: once, few, many, or a class where the clone is expanded.

abundance: -; v_gene: TRBV9; d_gene: TRBD1; j_gene: TRBJ2-7; CDR3aa: CASSGGIDRGPREQYF; CDR3nt: TGTGCCAGCAGCGGCGGAATTGACAGGGGGCCTCGCGAGCAGTACTTC
abundance: -; v_gene: TRBV7-8; d_gene: TRBD2; j_gene: TRBJ2-7; CDR3aa: CASSLMLLAGGPYEQYF; CDR3nt: TGTGCCAGCAGCTTAATGCTTTTAGCGGGGGGACCCTACGAGCAGTACTTC
abundance: -; v_gene: TRBV6-5; d_gene: -; j_gene: TRBJ2-7; CDR3aa: CASSYGSGYEQYF; CDR3nt: TGTGCCAGCAGTTACGGCTCTGGTTACGAGCAGTACTTC
abundance: few; v_gene: TRBV20-1; d_gene: -; j_gene: TRBJ2-2; CDR3aa: CSARARGLGELFF; CDR3nt: TGCAGTGCTAGGGCCCGGGGTCTAGGGGAGCTGTTTTTT
abundance: few; v_gene: TRBV4-2; d_gene: TRBD2; j_gene: TRBJ2-3; CDR3aa: CASSSSVAGGLGTDTQYF; CDR3nt: TGTGCCAGCAGCTCCTCCGTAGCGGGGGGGCTGGGCACAGATACGCAGTATTTT
abundance: few; v_gene: TRBV29-1; d_gene: TRBD1; j_gene: TRBJ2-7; CDR3aa: CSSQGALGEQYF; CDR3nt: TGCAGCTCACAGGGGGCGCTAGGCGAGCAGTACTTC
abundance: -; v_gene: TRBV10-3; d_gene: -; j_gene: TRBJ2-7; CDR3aa: CAISESKGGWSYEQYF; CDR3nt: TGTGCCATCAGTGAGTCGAAGGGGGGGTGGTCCTACGAGCAGTACTTC
abundance: -; v_gene: TRBV12-3/TRBV12-4; d_gene: -; j_gene: TRBJ2-7; CDR3aa: CASSITYEQYF; CDR3nt: TGTGCCAGCAGTATCACTTACGAGCAGTACTTC
abundance: -; v_gene: TRBV6-1; d_gene: -; j_gene: TRBJ1-6; CDR3aa: CASSPTPGNPNRSPLHF; CDR3nt: TGTGCCAGCAGTCCCACACCAGGGAACCCAAACCGGTCACCCCTCCACTTT
abundance: -; v_gene: TRBV7-3; d_gene: TRBD2; j_gene: TRBJ2-1; CDR3aa: CASSKRGGSSYNEQFF; CDR3nt: TGTGCCAGCAGTAAACGGGGGGGAAGCTCCTACAATGAGCAGTTCTTC
abundance: -; v_gene: TRBV12-3/TRBV12-4; d_gene: -; j_gene: TRBJ1-1; CDR3aa: CASSFGGAVNTEAFF; CDR3nt: TGTGCCAGCAGTTTTGGGGGAGCAGTGAACACTGAAGCTTTCTTT
abundance: few; v_gene: TRBV20-1; d_gene: TRBD1; j_gene: TRBJ1-6; CDR3aa: CSARVGRAGGETPLHF; CDR3nt: TGCAGTGCTAGAGTAGGGAGAGCAGGGGGTGAGACACCCCTCCACTTT
abundance: -; v_gene: TRBV4-3; d_gene: TRBD2; j_gene: TRBJ2-1; CDR3aa: CASSQHTSGVYNEQFF; CDR3nt: TGCGCCAGCAGCCAACACACTAGCGGGGTTTACAATGAGCAGTTCTTC
abundance: -; v_gene: TRBV14; d_gene: -; j_gene: TRBJ1-1; CDR3aa: CASSQMGAIEAFF; CDR3nt: TGTGCCAGCAGCCAAATGGGGGCGATTGAAGCTTTCTTT
abundance: -; v_gene: TRBV12-1; d_gene: -; j_gene: TRBJ2-3; CDR3aa: CASSFGGGGGTDTQYF; CDR3nt: TGTGCCAGCAGCTTTGGGGGAGGGGGGGGCACAGATACGCAGTATTTT
abundance: few; v_gene: TRBV28; d_gene: -; j_gene: TRBJ1-2; CDR3aa: CASTQRGRILSGGYTF; CDR3nt: TGTGCCAGCACCCAACGGGGGCGCATCCTCTCTGGTGGCTACACCTTC
abundance: few; v_gene: TRBV20-1; d_gene: -; j_gene: TRBJ1-6; CDR3aa: CSASRPDSYNSPLHF; CDR3nt: TGCAGTGCTAGCAGGCCCGACTCCTATAATTCACCCCTCCACTTT
abundance: -; v_gene: TRBV3-1; d_gene: -; j_gene: TRBJ2-5; CDR3aa: CASSQGAWGLGIQETQYF; CDR3nt: TGTGCCAGCAGCCAAGGGGCGTGGGGGTTAGGGATCCAAGAGACCCAGTACTTC
abundance: -; v_gene: TRBV11-2; d_gene: TRBD2; j_gene: TRBJ2-2; CDR3aa: CASSEWTSVTLMAGELFF; CDR3nt: TGTGCCAGCAGCGAATGGACTAGCGTAACCCTGATGGCCGGGGAGCTGTTTTTT
abundance: few; v_gene: TRBV6-5; d_gene: TRBD1; j_gene: TRBJ1-2; CDR3aa: CASSHPWGQGLSYTF; CDR3nt: TGTGCCAGCAGTCACCCTTGGGGACAGGGTTTAAGCTACACCTTC
abundance: few; v_gene: TRBV5-5; d_gene: TRBD1; j_gene: TRBJ1-1; CDR3aa: CASSHGTGGTEAFF; CDR3nt: TGTGCCAGCAGCCATGGGACAGGGGGCACTGAAGCTTTCTTT
abundance: -; v_gene: TRBV10-2; d_gene: TRBD2; j_gene: TRBJ2-3; CDR3aa: CASSEAGGGTQYF; CDR3nt: TGCGCCAGCAGTGAGGCGGGGGGAGGGACGCAGTATTTT
abundance: -; v_gene: TRBV5-1; d_gene: TRBD1; j_gene: TRBJ1-4; CDR3aa: CASSQGQALEKLFF; CDR3nt: TGCGCCAGCAGCCAAGGACAGGCCCTTGAAAAACTGTTTTTT
abundance: few; v_gene: TRBV20-1; d_gene: -; j_gene: TRBJ2-1; CDR3aa: CSARLIGMGYHNEQFF; CDR3nt: TGCAGTGCTAGATTGATCGGGATGGGATACCACAATGAGCAGTTCTTC
abundance: -; v_gene: TRBV2; d_gene: -; j_gene: TRBJ1-1; CDR3aa: CASSVRDTEAFF; CDR3nt: TGTGCCAGCAGTGTAAGGGACACTGAAGCTTTCTTT
abundance: -; v_gene: TRBV2; d_gene: TRBD1; j_gene: TRBJ2-7; CDR3aa: CASSSYTGTGSSF; CDR3nt: TGTGCCAGCAGTTCCTACACCGGGACAGGGTCTTCATTC
abundance: -; v_gene: TRBV2; d_gene: TRBD2; j_gene: TRBJ2-7; CDR3aa: CASSKLAGGSYEQYF; CDR3nt: TGTGCCAGCAGTAAATTAGCGGGGGGCTCCTACGAGCAGTACTTC
abundance: -; v_gene: TRBV5-1; d_gene: -; j_gene: TRBJ2-1; CDR3aa: CASSFHWGNEQFF; CDR3nt: TGCGCCAGCAGCTTCCACTGGGGAAATGAGCAGTTCTTC
abundance: few; v_gene: TRBV5-1; d_gene: -; j_gene: TRBJ1-5; CDR3aa: CASSPRQVLGNQPQHF; CDR3nt: TGCGCCAGCAGCCCTAGACAGGTTCTAGGCAATCAGCCCCAGCATTTT
abundance: many; v_gene: TRBV5-1; d_gene: TRBD1; j_gene: TRBJ2-1; CDR3aa: CASTPGTGQYNEQFF; CDR3nt: TGCGCCAGCACCCCAGGGACAGGGCAGTACAATGAGCAGTTCTTC
abundance: many; v_gene: TRBV12-3/TRBV12-4; d_gene: -; j_gene: TRBJ2-5; CDR3aa: CASTTGAQETQYF; CDR3nt: TGTGCCAGCACTACCGGGGCTCAAGAGACCCAGTACTTC
abundance: few; v_gene: TRBV5-1; d_gene: TRBD2; j_gene: TRBJ2-5; CDR3aa: CASSFPPGRGGQETQYF; CDR3nt: TGCGCCAGCAGCTTCCCGCCGGGACGGGGGGGCCAAGAGACCCAGTACTTC
abundance: -; v_gene: TRBV29-1; d_gene: -; j_gene: TRBJ2-5; CDR3aa: CSVEPWGGAMWTQYF; CDR3nt: TGCAGCGTTGAACCCTGGGGGGGCGCGATGTGGACCCAGTACTTC
abundance: -; v_gene: TRBV5-1; d_gene: TRBD1; j_gene: TRBJ1-1; CDR3aa: CASSLHPRQGERYTEAFF; CDR3nt: TGCGCCAGCAGCCTCCACCCTAGACAGGGTGAACGGTACACTGAAGCTTTCTTT
abundance: -; v_gene: TRBV11-2; d_gene: -; j_gene: TRBJ1-5; CDR3aa: CASSLEPGSQHF; CDR3nt: TGTGCCAGCAGCTTAGAGCCGGGCTCCCAGCATTTT
abundance: many; v_gene: TRBV12-3/TRBV12-4; d_gene: -; j_gene: TRBJ2-7; CDR3aa: CASSPRTYEQYF; CDR3nt: TGTGCCAGCAGTCCACGTACATACGAGCAGTACTTC
abundance: -; v_gene: TRBV5-5; d_gene: -; j_gene: TRBJ2-3; CDR3aa: CASSLARDFTDTQYF; CDR3nt: TGTGCCAGCAGCTTGGCGCGGGATTTCACAGATACGCAGTATTTT
abundance: -; v_gene: TRBV2; d_gene: -; j_gene: TRBJ1-6; CDR3aa: CASRAPETRQEMLF; CDR3nt: TGTGCCAGCAGGGCCCCCGAGACGCGGCAAGAAATGTTGTTT
abundance: few; v_gene: TRBV25-1; d_gene: -; j_gene: TRBJ2-7; CDR3aa: CASSESGVPSYEQYF; CDR3nt: TGTGCCAGCAGTGAATCGGGGGTCCCCTCCTACGAGCAGTACTTC
abundance: few; v_gene: TRBV28; d_gene: -; j_gene: TRBJ2-3; CDR3aa: CASSNNRETDTQYF; CDR3nt: TGTGCCAGCAGTAACAACCGGGAGACAGATACGCAGTATTTT
abundance: few; v_gene: TRBV5-1; d_gene: TRBD1; j_gene: TRBJ2-1; CDR3aa: CASSYTGGAGNEQFF; CDR3nt: TGCGCCAGCAGCTACACAGGGGGCGCAGGAAATGAGCAGTTCTTC
abundance: -; v_gene: TRBV28; d_gene: TRBD2; j_gene: TRBJ2-2; CDR3aa: CASSSRLAGGNTGELFF; CDR3nt: TGTGCCAGCAGTTCTCGACTAGCGGGGGGGAACACCGGGGAGCTGTTTTTT
abundance: -; v_gene: TRBV20-1; d_gene: TRBD2; j_gene: TRBJ2-1; CDR3aa: CSVKQLAGSSYNEQFF; CDR3nt: TGCAGTGTTAAACAACTAGCGGGGAGCTCCTACAATGAGCAGTTCTTC
abundance: few; v_gene: TRBV30; d_gene: -; j_gene: TRBJ2-7; CDR3aa: CAWSVVKVAGGTKYF; CDR3nt: -
abundance: few; v_gene: TRBV6-5; d_gene: -; j_gene: TRBJ1-2; CDR3aa: CASSYSDSLYGYTF; CDR3nt: TGTGCCAGCAGTTACTCGGACAGCCTCTATGGCTACACCTTC
abundance: -; v_gene: TRBV12-3/TRBV12-4; d_gene: -; j_gene: TRBJ1-2; CDR3aa: CASSMRGTYGYTF; CDR3nt: TGTGCCAGCTCTATGCGTGGGACCTATGGCTACACCTTC
abundance: -; v_gene: TRBV5-1; d_gene: TRBD2; j_gene: TRBJ2-1; CDR3aa: CASSLEGSGGIYNEQFF; CDR3nt: TGCGCCAGCAGCTTGGAAGGTAGCGGGGGGATTTACAATGAGCAGTTCTTC
abundance: few; v_gene: TRBV20-1; d_gene: -; j_gene: TRBJ2-5; CDR3aa: CSAHGSQETQYF; CDR3nt: TGCAGTGCTCACGGCTCACAAGAGACCCAGTACTTC
abundance: -; v_gene: TRBV20-1; d_gene: -; j_gene: TRBJ2-3; CDR3aa: CSAPGGVVPDTQYF; CDR3nt: TGCAGTGCCCCCGGCGGGGTTGTCCCAGATACGCAGTATTTT
abundance: -; v_gene: TRBV14; d_gene: -; j_gene: TRBJ1-2; CDR3aa: CASSLSQGPHGYTF; CDR3nt: TGTGCCAGCAGTCTCTCCCAGGGACCCCATGGCTACACCTTC
abundance: -; v_gene: TRBV10-3; d_gene: -; j_gene: TRBJ2-2; CDR3aa: CAISESGADTGELFF; CDR3nt: TGTGCCATCAGTGAGTCGGGGGCTGACACCGGGGAGCTGTTTTTT
abundance: -; v_gene: TRBV24-1; d_gene: -; j_gene: TRBJ2-4; CDR3aa: CATSDYSDGKNIQYF; CDR3nt: TGTGCCACCAGTGACTATTCGGACGGAAAAAACATTCAGTACTTC
abundance: few; v_gene: TRBV9; d_gene: -; j_gene: TRBJ1-1; CDR3aa: CASSVGSATEAFF; CDR3nt: TGTGCCAGCAGCGTAGGGTCAGCCACCGAAGCTTTCTTT
abundance: -; v_gene: TRBV12-3/TRBV12-4; d_gene: -; j_gene: TRBJ2-3; CDR3aa: CASSFGQAILGLTDTQYF; CDR3nt: TGTGCCAGCAGTTTCGGGCAAGCCATCCTCGGGCTCACAGATACGCAGTATTTT
abundance: -; v_gene: TRBV9; d_gene: TRBD2; j_gene: TRBJ2-7; CDR3aa: CASGGALPIEEQYF; CDR3nt: TGTGCCTCCGGGGGGGCGCTTCCCATTGAAGAGCAGTACTTC